This TCR beta chain was captured in a study of blood T cells in healthy people across ages. Trimming cost V 6 bases and J 5 bases; bases outside gene matches: 10. The germline CDR1 and CDR2 sequences are MDHEN and SYDVKM. The CDR3 runs 15 residues. Study findings and constraints: Higher diversity, along with more naive CD4+ cells, distinguished long-lived donors from aged donors.

The second PCR ran about 6 to 11 cycles with a sample-barcoded 5' primer and J-beta primers. TCRdb analysed the 5' RACE reads with MiXCR anew, one entry per CDR3 protein. The sample holds some 930,000 distinct CDR3 sequences; about 27% are singletons and the top ten take approximately 10%. With respect to this clonotype: Its antigen is unidentified.

Separately, the same data were catalogued under a study of T cells of mothers and their children. That study reports: Researchers report slightly higher, though non-significant, overlap in related mother-child pairs than in unrelated pairs.

This sequence originates from a woman aged 40 to 49 in good health. This rearrangement joins TRBV28 to TRBJ1-1, with 9 positions matching TRBD1. The sequencing sample was made of blood. This CDR3 is CASSPIGTGNTEAFF. CDR3 coding DNA: TGTGCCAGCAGCCCAATCGGGACAGGGAATACTGAAGCTTTCTTT.